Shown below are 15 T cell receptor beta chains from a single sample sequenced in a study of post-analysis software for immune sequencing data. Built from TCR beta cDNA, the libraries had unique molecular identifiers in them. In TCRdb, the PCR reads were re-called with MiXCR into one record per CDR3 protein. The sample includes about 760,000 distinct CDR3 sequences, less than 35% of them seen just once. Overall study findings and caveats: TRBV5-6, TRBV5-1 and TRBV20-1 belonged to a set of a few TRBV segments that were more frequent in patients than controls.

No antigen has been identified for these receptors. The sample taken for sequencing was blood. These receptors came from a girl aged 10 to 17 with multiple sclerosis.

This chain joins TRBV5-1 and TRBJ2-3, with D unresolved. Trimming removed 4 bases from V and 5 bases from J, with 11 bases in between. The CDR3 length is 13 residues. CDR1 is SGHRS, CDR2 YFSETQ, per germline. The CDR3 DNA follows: TGCGCCAGCAGCCCAAACCCGGAAGATACGCAGTATTTT. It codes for CASSPNPEDTQYF.

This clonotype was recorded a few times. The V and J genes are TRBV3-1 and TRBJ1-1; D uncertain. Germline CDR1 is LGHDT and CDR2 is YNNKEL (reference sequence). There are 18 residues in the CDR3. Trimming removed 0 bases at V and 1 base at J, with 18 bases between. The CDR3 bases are TGTGCCAGCAGCCAAGAGGTGTATGATTCGGCGTGGAACACTGAAGCTTTCTTT. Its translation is CASSQEVYDSAWNTEAFF. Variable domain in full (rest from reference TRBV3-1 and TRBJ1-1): DTAVSQTPKYLVTQMGNDKSIKCEQNLGHDTMYWYKQDSKKFLKIMFSYNNKELIINETVPNRFSPKSPDKAHLNLHINSLELGDSAVYFCASSQEVYDSAWNTEAFFGQGTRLTVV.

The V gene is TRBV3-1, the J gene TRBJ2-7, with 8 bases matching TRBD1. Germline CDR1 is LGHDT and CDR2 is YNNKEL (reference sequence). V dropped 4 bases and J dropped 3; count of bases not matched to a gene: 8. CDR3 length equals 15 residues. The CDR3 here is CASSPPGQGDYEQYF. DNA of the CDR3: TGTGCCAGCAGCCCTCCCGGACAGGGAGACTACGAGCAGTACTTC.

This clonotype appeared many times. The CDR3 region has the DNA TGCAGTGCGAAAAGGGTGGGCGGGCCCCAAGAGACCCAGTACTTC. This encodes CSAKRVGGPQETQYF. The chain recombines TRBV20-1 with TRBJ2-5, with D possibly being TRBD2 (5 bases). Deletions cut 6 bases from V and 1 base from J, with 18 bases between. Germline V gene sequence: CDR1 DFQATT, CDR2 SNEGSKA (reference sequence). The CDR3 totals 15 residues.

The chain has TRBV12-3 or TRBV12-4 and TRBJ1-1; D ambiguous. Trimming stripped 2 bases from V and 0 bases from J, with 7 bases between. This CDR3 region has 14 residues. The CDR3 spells CASSLYSMNTEAFF. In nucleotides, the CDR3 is TGTGCCAGCAGTTTATACAGTATGAACACTGAAGCTTTCTTT.

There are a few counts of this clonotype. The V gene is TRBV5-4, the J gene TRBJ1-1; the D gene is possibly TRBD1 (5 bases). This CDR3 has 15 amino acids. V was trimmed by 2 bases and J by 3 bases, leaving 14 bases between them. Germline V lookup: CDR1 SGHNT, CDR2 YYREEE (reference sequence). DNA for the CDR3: TGTGCCAGCAGCTTAAAAGGCAGGGTTGACACTGAAGCTTTCTTT. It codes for CASSLKGRVDTEAFF.

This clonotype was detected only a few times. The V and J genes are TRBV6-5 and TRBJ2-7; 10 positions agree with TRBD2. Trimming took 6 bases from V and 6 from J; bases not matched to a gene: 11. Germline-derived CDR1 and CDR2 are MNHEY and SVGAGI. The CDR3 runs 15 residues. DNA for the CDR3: TGTGCCAGCAGCCGAATAGGACTAGCGGTGCTCGAGCAGTACTTC. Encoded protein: CASSRIGLAVLEQYF.

CDR3 DNA sequence: TGTGCCACCAGCAGAGATAGAGCGGGAGATAAGACCCAGTACTTC. Encoded protein: CATSRDRAGDKTQYF. The gene calls are TRBV15 and TRBJ2-5, with TRBD2 matching over 8 bases. J gave up 6 bases and V 0 bases, and 6 bases lay outside the gene matches. The CDR3 has 15 amino acids. The germline CDR1 and CDR2 sequences are LNHNV and YYDKDF (reference sequence).

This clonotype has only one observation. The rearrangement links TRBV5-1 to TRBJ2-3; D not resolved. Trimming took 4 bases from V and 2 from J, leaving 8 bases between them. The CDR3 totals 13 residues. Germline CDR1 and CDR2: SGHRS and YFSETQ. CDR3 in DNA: TGCGCCAGCAGCGTGGCCGTCACAGATACGCAGTATTTT. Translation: CASSVAVTDTQYF.

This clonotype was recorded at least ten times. The CDR3 bases are TGTGCCACCAGTGATTCGACAGGGGCATGGGAGACCCAGTACTTC. The encoded protein is CATSDSTGAWETQYF. The chain carries TRBV24-1 and TRBJ2-5; 8 bases are a match to TRBD1. This CDR3 is built from 15 residues. CDR1 and CDR2 from the germline V gene are KGHDR and SFDVKD. With 2 bases clipped from V and 5 bases from J, the junction kept 6 bases outside the gene matches.

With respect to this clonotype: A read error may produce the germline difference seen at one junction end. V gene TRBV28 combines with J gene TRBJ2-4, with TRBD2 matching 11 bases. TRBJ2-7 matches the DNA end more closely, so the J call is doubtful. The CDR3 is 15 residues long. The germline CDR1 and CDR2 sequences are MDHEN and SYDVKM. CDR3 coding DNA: TGTGCCAGCAGACCGGGACTAGCGGCCTCCTGCGAGCAGTACTTC. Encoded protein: CASRPGLAASCEQYF.

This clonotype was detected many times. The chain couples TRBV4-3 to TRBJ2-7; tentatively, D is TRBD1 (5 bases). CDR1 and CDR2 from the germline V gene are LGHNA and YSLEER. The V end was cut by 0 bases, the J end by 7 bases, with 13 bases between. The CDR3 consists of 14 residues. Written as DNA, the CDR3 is TGCGCCAGCAGCCAAGACCTGGCAGGGTGGGAGCAGTACTTC. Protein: CASSQDLAGWEQYF.

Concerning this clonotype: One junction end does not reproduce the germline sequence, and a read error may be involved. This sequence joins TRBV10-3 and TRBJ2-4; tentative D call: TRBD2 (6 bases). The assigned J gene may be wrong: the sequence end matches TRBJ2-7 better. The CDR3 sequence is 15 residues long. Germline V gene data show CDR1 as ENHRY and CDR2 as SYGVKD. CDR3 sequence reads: CAIGESKGLSYEQYF. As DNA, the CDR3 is TGTGCCATCGGTGAGTCGAAGGGACTCTCCTACGAGCAGTACTTC.

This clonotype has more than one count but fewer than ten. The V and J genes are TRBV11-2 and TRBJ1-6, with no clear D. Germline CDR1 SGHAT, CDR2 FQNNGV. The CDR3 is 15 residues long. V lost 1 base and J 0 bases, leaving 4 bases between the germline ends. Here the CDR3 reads CASSLGSSYNSPLHF. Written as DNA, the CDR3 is TGTGCCAGCAGCTTAGGTAGCTCCTATAATTCACCCCTCCACTTT.

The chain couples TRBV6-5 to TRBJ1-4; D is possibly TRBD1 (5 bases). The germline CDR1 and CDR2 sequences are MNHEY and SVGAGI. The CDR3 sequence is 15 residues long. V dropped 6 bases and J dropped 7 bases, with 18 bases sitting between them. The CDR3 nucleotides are TGTGCCAGCAGGCTGGACACTATGGGACCTGAAAAACTGTTTTTT. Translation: CASRLDTMGPEKLFF.